The 24 T cell receptor beta chains below were found in one sample sequenced in a study of shared clonotypes between healthy human individuals (dated by TCRdb to the early 2020s). Library preparation was by the immunoSEQ multiplex PCR assay. TCRdb provides this immuneACCESS table in a form limited to in-frame rearrangements. Some clones are lacking; in checked studies, under half of them reflect an unresolved V gene, and why the rest are absent is not known. This sample holds 1 million to 1.2 million clones; roughly 80% were observed only once. Roughly 0.83% of the sample is taken by the ten largest. The source material was memory CD4+ T cells from PBMCs. This sample's cell subset or site label indicates: CD45RA-negative fraction. Source of these receptors: a man younger than 35 in good health. Some clones in this sample may be carry-over from other donors' samples.

The chain carries TRBV7-2 and TRBJ2-1; 12 positions match TRBD2. The germline V gene has CDR1 SGHTA and CDR2 FQGNSA. The trim removed 5 bases at V and 4 bases at J, leaving 6 bases unmatched. The CDR3 is 16 residues long. CDR3 sequence: CASSTRLAGAYNEQFF. Written as DNA, the CDR3 is TGTGCCAGCAGCACTCGACTAGCGGGGGCATACAATGAGCAGTTCTTC.

The V and J genes are TRBV2 and TRBJ1-4, with 8 nucleotides matching TRBD1. Germline lookup yields CDR1 SNHLY and CDR2 FYNNEI. V shed 6 bases, J shed 7 bases, and the junction held 4 bases outside the gene matches. This CDR3 spans 13 amino acids. The CDR3 coding sequence is TGTGCCAGCAGCCTTGGGACAGGTGAAAAACTGTTTTTT. It specifies CASSLGTGEKLFF.

V and J are TRBV2 and TRBJ2-5; TRBD2 aligns across 10 bases. The CDR3 has 14 residues. Germline CDR1 reads SNHLY; CDR2 reads FYNNEI. V lost 8 bases and J lost 4; bases outside the gene matches: 7. CDR3 in amino acids: CASAEASGRETQYF. CDR3 nucleotides: TGTGCCAGCGCCGAGGCTAGCGGGAGAGAGACCCAGTACTTC.

J is TRBJ1-5 and V is TRBV6-1, with a tentative D call TRBD1 (5 bases). The length of the CDR3 is 15 residues. Germline loops: CDR1 MNHNS, CDR2 SASEGT. The V end was cut by 10 bases, the J end by 4 bases, with 20 bases between. The DNA of the CDR3 is TGTGCCACCGCGTCCGGTGCGGGGACGAATCAGCCCCAGCATTTT. It codes for CATASGAGTNQPQHF.

This clone has a count of ten or more. The rearrangement links TRBV5-1 to TRBJ1-3, with TRBD1 matching over 7 bases. The CDR3 extends over 16 amino acids. Trimming removed 0 bases from V and 3 bases from J; junction bases left unmatched: 6. Germline V gives CDR1 SGHRS, CDR2 YFSETQ. The chain's CDR3 is CASSLAPTGIGNTIYF. CDR3 sequence (DNA): TGCGCCAGCAGCTTGGCACCGACAGGGATTGGAAACACCATATATTTT.

The chain uses TRBV6-1 and TRBJ1-1; D call uncertain. Looked up from germline, CDR1 is MNHNS and CDR2 is SASEGT. The CDR3 loop spans 13 amino acids. V lost 5 bases to trimming and J lost 5 bases, with 12 bases between them. The CDR3 here is CASSNRVLTEAFF. CDR3 sequence (DNA): TGTGCCAGCAGTAACCGGGTTCTGACTGAAGCTTTCTTT.

The V and J genes are TRBV4-3 and TRBJ2-3; D is perhaps TRBD2 (7 bases). The CDR3 totals 15 residues. Germline lookup yields CDR1 LGHNA and CDR2 YSLEER. V dropped 6 bases and J dropped 2 bases, with 15 bases sitting between them. CDR3 sequence (DNA): TGCGCCAGCAGAGGAGGGAGGGGGAACACAGATACGCAGTATTTT. As protein: CASRGGRGNTDTQYF.

The rearrangement joins TRBV28 to TRBJ2-2; D possibly corresponds to TRBD2 (7 bases). V gave up 5 bases and J gave up 7 bases, with 17 bases separating them. The CDR3 has 15 residues. Per germline, CDR1 MDHEN and CDR2 SYDVKM. CDR3 amino acids: CASSPAGARGGELFF. The DNA of the CDR3 is TGTGCCAGCAGTCCTGCGGGGGCGAGGGGCGGGGAGCTGTTTTTT.

This clone was seen just once. J is TRBJ1-1 and V is TRBV19, with D possibly being TRBD1 (6 bases). The CDR3 spans 15 residues. Deletions cut 7 bases from V and 3 bases from J, with 18 bases between. CDR1 LNHDA and CDR2 SQIVND come from the germline V gene (reference sequence). The CDR3 reads CASTPDDQGYTEAFF. In nucleotides, the CDR3 is TGTGCCAGTACCCCCGACGACCAGGGGTACACTGAAGCTTTCTTT.

The chain couples TRBV30 to TRBJ2-3, with D perhaps TRBD2 (5 bases). The CDR3 totals 14 residues. Germline values: CDR1 GTSNPN, CDR2 SVGIG (reference sequence). V lost 0 bases and J lost 0, with 7 bases in between. The CDR3 loop is CAWSVWTSTDTQYF. In DNA form, the CDR3 reads TGTGCCTGGAGTGTATGGACTAGCACAGATACGCAGTATTTT. The variable domain in full, with the rest retrieved from reference TRBV30 and TRBJ2-3, is SQTIHQWPATLVQPVGSPLSLECTVEGTSNPNLYWYRQAAGRGLQLLFYSVGIGQISSEVPQNLSASRPQDRQFILSSKKLLLSDSGFYLCAWSVWTSTDTQYFGPGTRLTVL.

V gene TRBV29-1 combines with J gene TRBJ2-5; 7 nucleotides align to TRBD2. Losses at the gene ends were 1 base for V and 9 bases for J; bases not matched to a gene: 11. Germline CDR1 and CDR2: SQVTM and ANQGSEA. The CDR3 is made up of 14 amino acids. The CDR3 DNA follows: TGCAGCGTTGAAGGGCGGGAGCACTTGCAGGCCCAGTACTTC. It codes for CSVEGREHLQAQYF. Full variable domain (remainder filled in from reference TRBV29-1 and TRBJ2-5): SAVISQKPSRDICQRGTSLTIQCQVDSQVTMMFWYRQQPGQSLTLIATANQGSEATYESGFVIDKFPISRPNLTFSTLTVSNMSPEDSSIYLCSVEGREHLQAQYFGPGTRLLVL.

This chain joins TRBV6-6 and TRBJ2-1; 8 bases map to TRBD1. From germline, CDR1 is MNHNY and CDR2 SVGAGI (reference sequence). V was pared by 7 bases and J by 5 bases, with 7 bases of the junction left unmatched. This CDR3 is 14 amino acids long. This chain's CDR3 is CASKETGVNNEQFF. CDR3 DNA sequence: TGTGCCAGCAAAGAGACAGGGGTGAACAATGAGCAGTTCTTC.

In its sample, this clone was seen a few times. The genes are TRBV10-3 and TRBJ2-1, with 9 bases aligning to TRBD2. CDR1 is ENHRY and CDR2 is SYGVKD in the germline V gene. The CDR3 sequence is 13 residues long. The V gene end was trimmed by 8 bases and the J gene end by 9 bases; junction bases not matched to a gene: 8. The CDR3: CAIGPAGGAEQFF. The CDR3 DNA reads as TGTGCCATCGGTCCGGCGGGAGGGGCTGAGCAGTTCTTC.

J is TRBJ1-1 and V is TRBV29-1; D not certain. The CDR3 is made up of 14 amino acids. The V end lost 8 bases, the J end lost 6 bases, and 22 bases lay between the germline ends. Germline assignment: CDR1 SQVTM and CDR2 ANQGSEA. The CDR3 reads CSKGMVGVGPEAFF. The CDR3 region has the DNA TGCAGCAAGGGTATGGTGGGCGTAGGGCCTGAAGCTTTCTTT. Full variable domain (missing parts from reference TRBV29-1 and TRBJ1-1): SAVISQKPSRDICQRGTSLTIQCQVDSQVTMMFWYRQQPGQSLTLIATANQGSEATYESGFVIDKFPISRPNLTFSTLTVSNMSPEDSSIYLCSKGMVGVGPEAFFGQGTRLTVV.

The CDR3 here is CASSFSGTLDTQYF. The DNA of the CDR3 is TGTGCCAGCAGTTTTAGCGGGACGCTGGATACGCAGTATTTT. This sequence joins TRBV28 and TRBJ2-3, with TRBD2 matching 8 bases. The germline CDR1 and CDR2 sequences are MDHEN and SYDVKM. After removal of 3 bases from V and 6 bases from J, the junction contained 5 bases not matched to a gene. This CDR3 comprises 14 residues.

Details on this clone: A single base is all that separates this from a far larger clone, so a read error is likely. Other nucleotide sequences in the sample specify the same CDR3. This chain uses TRBV5-4 with TRBJ2-3, with no clear D. The germline V and J ends were trimmed by 3 bases and 2 bases, with 4 bases remaining between them. The CDR3 extends over 12 amino acids. Germline V CDR1 and CDR2: SGHNT, YYREEE (reference sequence). CDR3 protein: CASSSYTDTQYF. The CDR3 DNA is TGTGCCAGCAGCTCATACACAGATACGCAGTATTTT.

The rearrangement joins TRBV7-2 to TRBJ2-5; D could derive from TRBD1 or TRBD2 (6 bases each). There are 14 residues in the CDR3. Trimming stripped 1 base from V and 7 bases from J, with 13 bases between. Germline V gene sequence: CDR1 SGHTA, CDR2 FQGNSA. The CDR3 DNA follows: TGTGCCAGCAGCTTAGACGGCGGAGGGGGGACCCAGTACTTC. It specifies CASSLDGGGGTQYF.

V is TRBV6-5 and J is TRBJ1-2; possible D gene TRBD1, 6 bases. Looked up from germline, CDR1 is MNHEY and CDR2 is SVGAGI. The CDR3 sequence is 12 residues long. V was pared by 11 bases and J by 0 bases, with 10 bases between. CDR3 amino acids: CAGWGPNYGYTF. DNA of the CDR3: TGTGCCGGCTGGGGGCCTAACTATGGCTACACCTTC.

The V call is TRBV5-1, the J call TRBJ1-4; possible D gene TRBD1, 5 bases. The ends were cut back, 2 bases at V and 8 bases at J, with 25 bases in the middle. This CDR3 region has 18 residues. Germline lookup yields CDR1 SGHRS and CDR2 YFSETQ. The CDR3 DNA reads TGCGCCAGCAGCTTTGGGGGAGCTTTCAGGGACGTTCGGGAAAAACTGTTTTTT. Protein sequence: CASSFGGAFRDVREKLFF.

V gene TRBV25-1 combines with J gene TRBJ2-7; TRBD1 agrees at 7 bases. This CDR3 region has 12 residues. The germline V gene has CDR1 MGHDK and CDR2 SYGVNS. With V trimmed by 4 bases and J by 6 bases, 3 bases remained unmatched. The CDR3 DNA reads TGTGCCAGCAGTGGAAACAGGGGCGAGCAGTACTTC. It yields the protein CASSGNRGEQYF.

This clone was counted many times. The chain couples TRBV4-2 to TRBJ1-2; D is undetermined. The CDR3 extends over 14 amino acids. Germline V CDR1 and CDR2: LGHNA, YNFKEQ. The V gene lost 3 bases and the J gene lost 2 bases, with 10 bases spanning the gap. The CDR3 nucleotides are TGTGCCAGCAGCCAGGGAGACGGGAACTATGGCTACACCTTC. Amino acid sequence: CASSQGDGNYGYTF.

This chain connects TRBV14 to TRBJ2-5; D not certain. Germline loops: CDR1 SGHDN, CDR2 FVKESK. The V gene lost 4 bases and the J gene lost 5 bases, with 17 bases spanning the gap. The CDR3 is 15 residues long. CDR3 nucleotide sequence: TGTGCCAGCAGCCTCACCCACCTCCAGTCGGAGACCCAGTACTTC. The encoded protein is CASSLTHLQSETQYF.

This chain connects TRBV29-1 to TRBJ2-7; D possibly corresponds to TRBD2 (5 bases). This CDR3 has 12 residues. V lost 8 bases to trimming and J lost 5 bases, with 16 bases between them. Germline V lookup: CDR1 SQVTM, CDR2 ANQGSEA. CDR3 residues: CSTAGPVNEQYF. In nucleotides, the CDR3 is TGCAGCACGGCGGGTCCCGTGAACGAGCAGTACTTC.

In nucleotides, the CDR3 is TGTGCCAGCAGCTCTACAGGGAAATTTACCCACGAGCAGTACTTC. Its protein product is CASSSTGKFTHEQYF. This chain connects TRBV7-9 to TRBJ2-7, with D possibly matching TRBD1 (6 bases). This CDR3 is 15 amino acids long. CDR1 and CDR2 from the germline V gene are SEHNR and FQNEAQ (reference sequence). Trimming pared 4 bases from V and 5 bases from J, leaving 18 bases between.